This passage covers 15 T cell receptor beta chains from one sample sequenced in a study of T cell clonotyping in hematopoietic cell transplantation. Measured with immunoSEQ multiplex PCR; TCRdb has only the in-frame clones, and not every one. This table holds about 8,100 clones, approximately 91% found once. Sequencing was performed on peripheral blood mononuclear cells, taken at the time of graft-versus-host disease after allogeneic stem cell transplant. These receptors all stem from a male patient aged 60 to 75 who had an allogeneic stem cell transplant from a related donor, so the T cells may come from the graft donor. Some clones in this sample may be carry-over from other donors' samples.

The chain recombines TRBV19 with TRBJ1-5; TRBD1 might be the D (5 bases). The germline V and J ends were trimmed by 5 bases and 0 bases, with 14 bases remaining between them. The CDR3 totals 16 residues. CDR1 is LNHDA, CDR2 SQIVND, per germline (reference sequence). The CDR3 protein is CASSLGQGNSNQPQHF. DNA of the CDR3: TGTGCCAGTAGTCTCGGGCAGGGAAATAGCAATCAGCCCCAGCATTTT.

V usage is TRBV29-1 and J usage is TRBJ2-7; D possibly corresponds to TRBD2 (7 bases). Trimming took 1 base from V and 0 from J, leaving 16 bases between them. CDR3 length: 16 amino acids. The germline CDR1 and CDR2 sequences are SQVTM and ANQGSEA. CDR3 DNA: TGCAGCGTTGAAGTGGGGAGGGGGGGACCCTCCTACGAGCAGTACTTC. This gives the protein CSVEVGRGGPSYEQYF.

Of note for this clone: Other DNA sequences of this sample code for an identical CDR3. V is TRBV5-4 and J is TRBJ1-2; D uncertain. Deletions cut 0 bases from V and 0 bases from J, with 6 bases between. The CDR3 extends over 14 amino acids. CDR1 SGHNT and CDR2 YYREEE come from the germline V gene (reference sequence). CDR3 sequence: CASSLGGTNYGYTF. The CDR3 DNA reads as TGTGCCAGCAGCTTGGGGGGTACTAACTATGGCTACACCTTC.

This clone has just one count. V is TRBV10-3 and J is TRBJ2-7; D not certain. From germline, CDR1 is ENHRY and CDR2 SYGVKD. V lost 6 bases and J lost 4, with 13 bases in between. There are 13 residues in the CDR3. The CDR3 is CAISVSDGYEQYF. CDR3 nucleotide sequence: TGTGCCATCAGCGTCTCAGACGGATACGAGCAGTACTTC.

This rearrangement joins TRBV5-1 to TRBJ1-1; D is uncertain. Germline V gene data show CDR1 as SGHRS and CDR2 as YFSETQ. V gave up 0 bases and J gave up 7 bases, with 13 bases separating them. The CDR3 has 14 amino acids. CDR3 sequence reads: CASSLAGPGHEAFF. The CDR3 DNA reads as TGCGCCAGCAGCTTGGCCGGACCAGGCCATGAAGCTTTCTTT.

The CDR3 spells CASSFRGGAETQYF. The CDR3 coding sequence is TGCGCCAGCAGCTTCCGTGGAGGGGCCGAGACCCAGTACTTC. This chain connects TRBV5-1 to TRBJ2-5, with D perhaps matching TRBD2 (6 bases). The CDR3 has 14 amino acids. Deletions cut 2 bases from V and 5 bases from J, with 13 bases between. Germline V gene data show CDR1 as SGHRS and CDR2 as YFSETQ.

The CDR3 sequence is CASSQDLSGNQPQHF. CDR3 DNA: TGCGCCAGCAGCCAAGATCTATCGGGGAATCAGCCCCAGCATTTT. The V call is TRBV4-3, the J call TRBJ1-5; D is unresolved. V lost 0 bases, J lost 4 bases, and 10 bases lay in between. The CDR3 spans 15 residues. Germline V gives CDR1 LGHNA, CDR2 YSLEER.

The CDR3 region has the DNA TGTGCCAGTACCCCAGAGTTGGAAAATTCACCCCTCCACTTT. Translation: CASTPELENSPLHF. The chain employs TRBV19 and TRBJ1-6; no clear D. Looked up from germline, CDR1 is LNHDA and CDR2 is SQIVND (reference sequence). This CDR3 spans 14 amino acids. The V and J ends lost 7 bases and 7 bases respectively, with 14 bases between them.

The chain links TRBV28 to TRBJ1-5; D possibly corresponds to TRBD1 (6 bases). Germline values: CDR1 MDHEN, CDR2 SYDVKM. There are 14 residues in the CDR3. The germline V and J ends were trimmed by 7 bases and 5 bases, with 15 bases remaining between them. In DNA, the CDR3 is TGTGCCAGCACCCCACAGGGAACGTATCAGCCCCAGCATTTT. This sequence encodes CASTPQGTYQPQHF. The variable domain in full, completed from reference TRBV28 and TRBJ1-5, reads DVKVTQSSRYLVKRTGEKVFLECVQDMDHENMFWYRQDPGLGLRLIYFSYDVKMKEKGDIPEGYSVSREKKERFSLILESASTNQTSMYLCASTPQGTYQPQHFGDGTRLSIL.

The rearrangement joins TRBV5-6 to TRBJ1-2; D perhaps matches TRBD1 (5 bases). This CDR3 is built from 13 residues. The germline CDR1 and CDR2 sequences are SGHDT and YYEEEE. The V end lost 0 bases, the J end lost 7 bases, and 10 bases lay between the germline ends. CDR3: CASSLVGGTGYTF. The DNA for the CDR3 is TGTGCCAGCAGCTTGGTTGGAGGGACTGGCTACACCTTC.

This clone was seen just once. CDR3 nucleotide sequence: TGTGCCAGCAGCTGGGACGGGTTTTCTTCACCCCTCCACTTT. It translates to CASSWDGFSSPLHF. The chain couples TRBV6-5 to TRBJ1-6, with D tentatively TRBD1 (5 bases). The CDR3 has 14 amino acids. Germline-derived CDR1 and CDR2 are MNHEY and SVGAGI. Trimming removed 6 bases from V and 9 bases from J, with 15 bases in between.

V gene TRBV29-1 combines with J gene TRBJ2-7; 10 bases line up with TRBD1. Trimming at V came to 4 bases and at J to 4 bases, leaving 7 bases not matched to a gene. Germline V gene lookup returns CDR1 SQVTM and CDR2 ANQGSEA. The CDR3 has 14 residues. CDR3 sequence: CSVGEGGQGYEQYF. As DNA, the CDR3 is TGCAGCGTTGGGGAGGGGGGACAGGGGTACGAGCAGTACTTC.

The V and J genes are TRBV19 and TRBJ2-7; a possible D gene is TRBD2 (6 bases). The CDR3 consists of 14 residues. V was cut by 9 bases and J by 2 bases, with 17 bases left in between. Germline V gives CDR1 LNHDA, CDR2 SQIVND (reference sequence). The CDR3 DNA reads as TGTGCCAGCAACTCGGGACTGCACCCCTACGAGCAGTACTTC. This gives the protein CASNSGLHPYEQYF.

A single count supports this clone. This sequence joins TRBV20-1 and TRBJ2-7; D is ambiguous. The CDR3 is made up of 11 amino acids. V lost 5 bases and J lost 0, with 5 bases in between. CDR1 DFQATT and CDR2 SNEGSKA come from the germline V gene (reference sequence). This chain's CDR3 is CSASFSYEQYF. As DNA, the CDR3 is TGCAGTGCTTCATTCTCCTACGAGCAGTACTTC.

The CDR3 DNA follows: TGCGCCAGCAGCCAAGTGGACTCTTCACCCCTCCACTTT. As protein: CASSQVDSSPLHF. The chain is built from TRBV4-3 and TRBJ1-6, with unresolved D. Trimming cost V 1 base and J 9 bases, with 7 bases left between them. CDR1 is LGHNA, CDR2 YSLEER, per germline. The CDR3 spans 13 residues.